One sample yielded the 7 T cell receptor beta chains listed below, sequenced in a study of T-cell memory formation after mild COVID-19. TCRdb processed the 5' RACE reads anew with MiXCR; each CDR3 protein has one entry. This sample has around 450,000 distinct CDR3 sequences; roughly 20% occur once, and the top ten carry roughly 8.4%. The sequencing sample was made of PBMCs or a T cell subset sorted from them (not recorded which). The receptors originated from an adult woman who had mild COVID-19 (a few samples of this study predate the infection). Cell type and time point are not known.

This clonotype was observed a few times. V usage is TRBV10-3 and J usage is TRBJ2-2; TRBD2 agrees at 8 bases. Germline values: CDR1 ENHRY, CDR2 SYGVKD. Trimming took 5 bases from V and 4 from J; bases not matched to a gene: 6. This CDR3 is 15 amino acids long. CDR3 DNA: TGTGCCATCAGTCGAGCGGGGGAAGTCACCGGGGAGCTGTTTTTT. It translates to CAISRAGEVTGELFF.

The chain employs TRBV4-3 and TRBJ1-2, with D unclear. Germline assignment: CDR1 LGHNA and CDR2 YSLEER. The CDR3 length is 14 residues. The V end lost 0 bases, the J end lost 4 bases, and 9 bases lay between the germline ends. The CDR3 nucleotides are TGCGCCAGCAGCCAAGATAACGGTCCCTATGGCTACACCTTC. Protein: CASSQDNGPYGYTF.

This clonotype was counted only a few times. The rearrangement uses TRBV9 and TRBJ2-1; TRBD2 matches 12 bases. V shed 2 bases, J shed 1 base, and the junction held 4 bases outside the gene matches. CDR3 length equals 17 residues. In germline, CDR1 is SGDLS, CDR2 YYNGEE. CDR3 bases: TGTGCCAGCAGCGTCCAGACTAGCGGGAGTTCCTACAATGAGCAGTTCTTC. This gives the protein CASSVQTSGSSYNEQFF.

This clonotype has more than one count but fewer than ten. This chain uses TRBV6-1 with TRBJ1-4; TRBD1 might be the D (6 bases). Germline V gives CDR1 MNHNS, CDR2 SASEGT. V lost 7 bases and J lost 0, with 15 bases in between. The CDR3 extends over 16 amino acids. CDR3: CASTPQQGATNEKLFF. The CDR3 nucleotides read TGTGCCAGCACCCCCCAACAGGGAGCAACTAATGAAAAACTGTTTTTT.

The V and J genes are TRBV9 and TRBJ2-6, with TRBD1 identical over 7 bases. This CDR3 spans 17 amino acids. Germline V gives CDR1 SGDLS, CDR2 YYNGEE. Trimming cost V 0 bases and J 4 bases; bases outside gene matches: 7. The CDR3 is CASSVDEGAQGANVLTF. In nucleotides, the CDR3 is TGTGCCAGCAGCGTAGATGAGGGGGCGCAGGGGGCCAACGTCCTGACTTTC. The variable domain in full, completed from reference TRBV9 and TRBJ2-6, reads DSGVTQTPKHLITATGQRVTLRCSPRSGDLSVYWYQQSLDQGLQFLIQYYNGEERAKGNILERFSAQQFPDLHSELNLSSLELGDSALYFCASSVDEGAQGANVLTFGAGSRLTVL.

The CDR3 here is CASSFWTSPSSYNEQFF. For the CDR3, the DNA is TGTGCCAGCAGTTTTTGGACATCCCCCAGCTCCTACAATGAGCAGTTCTTC. The V and J genes are TRBV6-5 and TRBJ2-1, with D perhaps TRBD1 (5 bases). Germline V CDR1 and CDR2: MNHEY, SVGAGI. Trimming took 4 bases from V and 0 from J, leaving 16 bases between them. CDR3 length: 17 amino acids.

The chain couples TRBV4-1 to TRBJ1-1, with 8 bases fitting TRBD1. The CDR3 loop spans 16 amino acids. Per germline, CDR1 MGHRA and CDR2 YSYEKL. Trimming removed 4 bases from V and 3 bases from J; junction bases left unmatched: 10. The CDR3 here is CASSPPTGVWDTEAFF. CDR3 DNA: TGCGCCAGCAGCCCTCCGACAGGGGTTTGGGACACTGAAGCTTTCTTT.